The following is a TCR beta chain sequence with its context. There are a few counts of this clonotype. Its antigen is unknown. Per-nucleotide qualities are absent, and no much larger clonotype sits a single base away. Sequencing was performed on an Illumina NovaSeq 6000. Using 5'RACE with constant-segment primers, TCRalpha and TCRbeta cDNA libraries were constructed, with sample barcodes and unique molecular identifiers added in the process. RNA was extracted from every sample with Trizol reagent. Amplification of the libraries took two PCR steps, and the second step added a second sample barcode plus Illumina TruSeq adapters. Sequencing of libraries was performed on an Illumina NovaSeq with 2 x 150 bp paired-end reads. In the source study's methods: Demultiplexing of reads and collapsing into UMI-guided consensus sequences were performed with migec v1.2.7. With mixcr v2.1.11, UMI consensuses were aligned to TRA and TRB V and J templates and assembled into clonotypes. A clonotype was counted as expanded or contracted only if both edgeR and NoisET called the change significant, with noise models trained on biological replicates. For edgeR calls, the thresholds were a false discovery rate-adjusted p below 0.01 and a log2 fold-change of 1. As an exploratory analysis of dynamics, max-normalized trajectories of the 1000 most abundant clonotypes were examined by PCA with hierarchical clustering. Separately sequenced CD4+ and CD8+ repertoires were used to assign a CD4 or CD8 phenotype to each responding clone. TCRdb ran its own pipeline on the public reads, namely fastp trimming at Q25 and MiXCR clone calling, and kept in-frame beta chains. Rows with a matching CDR3 protein are joined into one entry that keeps the most common DNA and genes. These V and J calls derive from TCRdb rather than the authors' analysis. The sample contains hundreds of thousands of distinct CDR3 sequences, approximately 15% of them found a single time. The top ten constitute roughly 20% of the sample.

Via the germline V gene, CDR1 is SGHRS and CDR2 YFSETQ. Including cysteine and phenylalanine, the CDR3 has 14 amino acids. Only CDR3 DNA remains: 42 bases, in frame from the first base. V loses 4 bases of germline sequence and J loses 2 bases, and the interval between the two ends is 10 bases. PBMCs were isolated by Ficoll-Paque density gradient centrifugation. This sample was taken from a study of T-cell memory formation after mild COVID-19 (dated by TCRdb to about 2021). Notes on the research overall: TCR sequence clusters from the two donors were largely donor specific. In a couple of donors, T-cell clones that expanded and contracted after mild COVID-19 were tracked by sequencing TCRalpha and TCRbeta repertoires over time. Two young, previously healthy adult volunteers, one female and one male, were included in the cohort. The paper as a whole reports these results and caveats: Only a couple of mild cases were covered in the study, and larger cohorts including severe cases with pre-infection samples were considered necessary. Some responding clones were detected in pre-infection memory, which suggested that pre-existing cross-reactive memory T cells had joined the SARS-CoV-2 response. Contracting CD4+ clones turned up mainly in the CM and EM memory subsets, whereas EMRA was where CD8+ clones were enriched. Clones contracting from day 15 to 85 had balanced CD4/CD8 phenotypes, while a second wave expanding from day 15 to 37 was biased towards CD4+. Whether the second-wave clones peaking on day 37 were SARS-CoV-2 specific was not confirmed.

Sample: PBMCs or a T cell subset sorted from them (not recorded which). In this chain, TRBV5-1 is recombined with TRBJ1-3; D gene: possibly TRBD1, on 5 matching bases. The receptor comes from a man younger than 30 who had mild COVID-19 (a few samples of this study predate the infection). The sample titles of this study are shuffled in the database, so cell type and time point are left out; the donor was told from shared clones. In nucleotide form, the sequence is TGCGCCAGCAGCGATCAGGGTCCTGGAAACACCATATATTTT. This codes for CASSDQGPGNTIYF.